The T cell receptor (beta chain) under discussion was sequenced for a study of Ad26.COV2.S vaccination and SARS-CoV-2 variants. Points from the study as a whole: Spike-specific TCR breadth was greater after Ad26.COV2.S than placebo. Total T cell responses, in the TCR breadth and depth analyses, may have been underestimated.

Assay: immunoSEQ multiplex PCR; the TCRdb copy retains only in-frame clones and omits some. The sample carries 300,000 to 400,000 clones, approximately 90% recorded once. The CDR3 runs 16 residues. Trimming removed 5 bases from V and 4 bases from J, with 17 bases in between. From germline, CDR1 is PRHDT and CDR2 FYEKMQ (reference sequence). On this clone: Antigen unknown.

The rearrangement uses TRBV13 and TRBJ2-2; D possibly corresponds to TRBD1 (6 bases). The source of this sequence is a human donor who had recovered from COVID-19. The specimen was peripheral blood, collected after recovery from COVID-19. DNA for the CDR3: TGTGCCAGCAGCACTCAACAGGGTTCGAGCACCGGGGAGCTGTTTTTT. Its protein is CASSTQQGSSTGELFF.